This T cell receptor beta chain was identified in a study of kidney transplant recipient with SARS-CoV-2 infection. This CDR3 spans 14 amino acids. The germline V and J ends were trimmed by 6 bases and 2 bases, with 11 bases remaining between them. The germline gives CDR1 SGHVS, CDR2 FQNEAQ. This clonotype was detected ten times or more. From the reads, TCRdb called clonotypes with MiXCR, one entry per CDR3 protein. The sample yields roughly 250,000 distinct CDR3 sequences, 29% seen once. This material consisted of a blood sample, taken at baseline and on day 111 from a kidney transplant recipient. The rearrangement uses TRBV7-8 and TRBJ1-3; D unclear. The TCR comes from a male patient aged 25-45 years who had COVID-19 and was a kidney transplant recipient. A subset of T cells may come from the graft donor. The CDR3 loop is CASRTERAGNTIYF. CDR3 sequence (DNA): TGTGCCAGCAGGACGGAGAGGGCTGGAAACACCATATATTTT.